These 2 T cell receptor beta chains share one sample of origin, sequenced in a study of blood T cell repertoires in COVID-19. Clones were sequenced by immunoSEQ multiplex PCR, and TCRdb holds only the in-frame ones, with some missing. The data contain 160,000 or so clones, around 83% of them seen just once; the ten biggest clones take up about 15%. The sequencing input was PBMCs or T cells enriched from blood (not recorded which). These receptors were taken from a man aged 45 to 65 who had recovered from COVID-19.

This rearrangement joins TRBV27 to TRBJ2-1, with 9 bases identical to TRBD2. CDR3 length: 16 amino acids. Germline V lookup: CDR1 MNHEY, CDR2 SMNVEV (reference sequence). V gave up 6 bases and J gave up 8 bases; unmatched junction bases: 14. CDR3 nucleotides: TGTGCCAGCAGCAGACTATCTAGCGGGGCAAGGGATGAGCAGTTCTTC. This codes for CASSRLSSGARDEQFF.

This clone appeared many times. The sample holds other DNA sequences that translate to the same CDR3. CDR3 residues: CASTLQGDSYEQYF. Here the CDR3 DNA reads TGTGCCAGCACCCTACAGGGCGACTCCTACGAGCAGTACTTC. The chain recombines TRBV28 with TRBJ2-7; D possibly corresponds to TRBD1 (6 bases). The germline gives CDR1 MDHEN, CDR2 SYDVKM. The CDR3 consists of 14 residues. Trimming removed 7 bases at V and 0 bases at J, with 13 bases between.